Below, one T cell receptor beta chain is given with its context. With V trimmed by 1 base and J by 3 bases, 2 bases remained unmatched. CDR3 length: 14 amino acids. CDR1 and CDR2 (germline): LNHDA, SQIVND (reference sequence). These data come from a study of blood T cell repertoires in COVID-19. Study-level background: PBMCs, B-cell-depleted T cells, or T cells provided the cDNA or gDNA that made up the material.

This table comes from immunoSEQ multiplex PCR, and its TCRdb copy is limited to in-frame clones, with some not included. The table lists some 250,000 clones, over 70% of them singletons, with around 8.9% in the top ten. The sample comprised peripheral blood. This TCR derives from a man aged 35-49 years with active or convalescent COVID-19. J is TRBJ1-2 and V is TRBV19; TRBD1 matches 7 bases. The CDR3 nucleotides read TGTGCCAGTAGTATAGGCCAGGGGGACTATGGCTACACCTTC. Its protein product is CASSIGQGDYGYTF.